A single sample is the source of the 32 T cell receptor beta chains below, sequenced in a study of T cell responses to AZD1222 COVID-19 vaccine. The data were produced by immunoSEQ multiplex PCR, yet TCRdb's version contains in-frame clones alone and is incomplete. The sample lists some 140,000 clones; 89% were seen once. Specimen: peripheral blood, collected 28 days after the second AZD1222 dose. Source of these receptors: an adult who received the AZD1222 COVID-19 vaccine.

This clone was seen once. The rearrangement links TRBV5-4 to TRBJ1-4; D remains ambiguous. Germline V gene lookup returns CDR1 SGHNT and CDR2 YYREEE (reference sequence). The CDR3 runs to 16 residues. The germline V and J ends were trimmed by 2 bases and 1 base, with 12 bases remaining between them. The CDR3 nucleotides are TGTGCCAGCAGCTTCGGACTAGGTGTAACTAATGAAAAACTGTTTTTT. Translating it yields CASSFGLGVTNEKLFF.

This clone has a handful of counts. The J gene is TRBJ1-2, the V gene TRBV27; tentatively, D is TRBD1 (5 bases). The germline gives CDR1 MNHEY, CDR2 SMNVEV (reference sequence). The CDR3 is made up of 15 amino acids. Deletions cut 6 bases from V and 4 bases from J, with 18 bases between. The CDR3 DNA reads TGTGCCAGCAGCCCCCGGGACTCGAGACGCTATGGCTACACCTTC. Residues: CASSPRDSRRYGYTF.

The J gene is TRBJ2-7, the V gene TRBV18; weak D call: TRBD2 (7 bases). Germline V lookup: CDR1 KGHSH, CDR2 LQKENI. The CDR3 loop spans 15 amino acids. V shed 3 bases and J shed 0 bases, with 12 bases lying between them. The CDR3 nucleotides are TGTGCCAGCTCACCGGCGCGGGGGCCCTCCTACGAGCAGTACTTC. This encodes CASSPARGPSYEQYF. Looking up the rest from reference TRBV18 and TRBJ2-7 gives the full variable domain: NAGVMQNPRHLVRRRGQEARLRCSPMKGHSHVYWYRQLPEEGLKFMVYLQKENIIDESGMPKERFSAEFPKEGPSILRIQQVVRGDSAAYFCASSPARGPSYEQYFGPGTRLTVT.

The chain uses TRBV5-4 and TRBJ2-3; TRBD2 matches at 9 bases. V shed 2 bases and J 5 bases; nucleotides not matched to a gene: 6. This CDR3 contains 15 residues. Germline values: CDR1 SGHNT, CDR2 YYREEE (reference sequence). In nucleotides, the CDR3 is TGTGCCAGCAGCTTTCTGCGGGAGGGCCTAGATACGCAGTATTTT. As protein: CASSFLREGLDTQYF. Complete variable domain (other parts from reference TRBV5-4 and TRBJ2-3): ETGVTQSPTHLIKTRGQQVTLRCSSQSGHNTVSWYQQALGQGPQFIFQYYREEENGRGNFPPRFSGLQFPNYSSELNVNALELDDSALYLCASSFLREGLDTQYFGPGTRLTVL.

This clone was seen more than once but under ten times. This chain's CDR3 is CASSYRLTSYEQYF. The CDR3 DNA reads as TGTGCCAGCAGTTACCGGCTGACCAGCTACGAGCAGTACTTC. This chain joins TRBV6-2 or TRBV6-3 and TRBJ2-7; D is unclear. Germline V gene sequence: CDR1 MNHEY, CDR2 SVGEGT. Trimming took off 2 bases at V and 3 bases at J, with 11 bases between the two ends. The CDR3 sequence is 14 residues long.

The CDR3 bases are TGCGCCAGCAGCCAGATCAGAATCCCCCCCGGGGAGCTGTTTTTT. Protein: CASSQIRIPPGELFF. This sequence joins TRBV4-1 and TRBJ2-2; D remains ambiguous. CDR1 is MGHRA, CDR2 YSYEKL, per germline. The CDR3 loop spans 15 amino acids. V lost 3 bases, J lost 6 bases, and 14 bases lay in between.

This chain uses TRBV2 with TRBJ1-6; the D is unclear. V lost 5 bases, J lost 7 bases, and 15 bases lay in between. The CDR3 is 15 residues long. Germline values: CDR1 SNHLY, CDR2 FYNNEI. CDR3: CASSSTATENSPLHF. The CDR3 nucleotides are TGTGCCAGCAGTTCGACCGCAACGGAGAATTCACCCCTCCACTTT.

This chain joins TRBV18 and TRBJ1-1; no clear D gene. CDR1 and CDR2 from the germline V gene are KGHSH and LQKENI. This CDR3 has 17 residues. V was pared by 1 base and J by 0 bases, with 15 bases between. CDR3 nucleotides: TGTGCCAGCTCACCACTTGACGATGTTTTGATGAACACTGAAGCTTTCTTT. This codes for CASSPLDDVLMNTEAFF.

Only one count was recorded for this clone. The genes are TRBV19 and TRBJ1-2, with D uncertain. CDR1 is LNHDA, CDR2 SQIVND, per germline (reference sequence). Trimming took 6 bases from V and 8 from J, leaving 13 bases between them. The CDR3 is 12 residues long. CDR3 region: CASSRAPGGYTF. The CDR3 DNA sequence: TGTGCCAGTAGCCGGGCCCCGGGGGGCTACACCTTC. Full variable domain (outside the CDR3, taken from reference TRBV19 and TRBJ1-2): DGGITQSPKYLFRKEGQNVTLSCEQNLNHDAMYWYRQDPGQGLRLIYYSQIVNDFQKGDIAEGYSVSREKKESFPLTVTSAQKNPTAFYLCASSRAPGGYTFGSGTRLTVV.

This sequence joins TRBV10-2 and TRBJ2-2, with D perhaps assigned TRBD1 or TRBD2 (5 bases each). CDR1 and CDR2 from the germline V gene are WSHSY and SAAADI. This CDR3 is built from 12 residues. Trimming took off 7 bases at V and 6 bases at J, with 9 bases between the two ends. CDR3 sequence (DNA): TGCGCCAGCATCGAGGGGCCCGGGGAGCTGTTTTTT. Translation gives CASIEGPGELFF.

The V and J genes are TRBV19 and TRBJ2-1, with D perhaps matching TRBD1 (6 bases). Germline V gives CDR1 LNHDA, CDR2 SQIVND (reference sequence). CDR3 length: 16 residues. V was shortened by 5 bases and J by 5 bases, with 19 bases between the two germline ends. As DNA, the CDR3 is TGTGCCAGTAGTCCACCGACAGGCGCTAGGGACAATGAGCAGTTCTTC. Its translation: CASSPPTGARDNEQFF. The full variable domain, rest sourced from reference TRBV19 and TRBJ2-1, is DGGITQSPKYLFRKEGQNVTLSCEQNLNHDAMYWYRQDPGQGLRLIYYSQIVNDFQKGDIAEGYSVSREKKESFPLTVTSAQKNPTAFYLCASSPPTGARDNEQFFGPGTRLTVL.

This clone has just one count. The CDR3 bases are TGTGCCAGCAGGTCGGCGGACCGACCTCAAGAGACCCAGTACTTC. This sequence encodes CASRSADRPQETQYF. The chain carries TRBV3-1 (or the pseudogene TRBV3-2) and TRBJ2-5, with D hard to call. This CDR3 has 15 amino acids. From germline, CDR1 is LGHDT and CDR2 YNNKEL (reference sequence). Trimming shortened V by 6 bases and J by 2 bases, and 16 bases separated the two germline ends.

This sequence joins TRBV28 and TRBJ1-5; tentative D call: TRBD1 (6 bases). The V and J ends lost 6 bases and 11 bases respectively, with 20 bases between them. CDR3 length: 14 amino acids. Looked up from germline, CDR1 is MDHEN and CDR2 is SYDVKM. CDR3 amino acids: CASSPGQGLVAQHF. As DNA, the CDR3 is TGTGCCAGCAGCCCGGGACAAGGCCTTGTGGCCCAGCATTTT.

For this clone: This CDR3 fails to terminate in the conserved phenylalanine or tryptophan, so it likely reflects a read error. The rearrangement links TRBV5-5 to TRBJ1-2; no clear D gene. Trimming cost V 4 bases and J 2 bases, with 15 bases left between them. CDR1 and CDR2 from the germline V gene are SGHKS and YYEKEE (reference sequence). The CDR3 has 15 residues. CDR3 in DNA: TGTGCCAGCAGCCCCCGAAGGATGGCCAACTATGGCTACACCCTC. Translated: CASSPRRMANYGYTL.

The genes are TRBV19 and TRBJ1-1; 10 nucleotides match TRBD1. This CDR3 has 14 residues. CDR1 LNHDA and CDR2 SQIVND come from the germline V gene (reference sequence). Trimming removed 4 bases from V and 10 bases from J; junction bases left unmatched: 9. CDR3: CASSTWDRGVGAFF. The CDR3, as DNA: TGTGCCAGTAGTACCTGGGACAGGGGAGTTGGAGCTTTCTTT.

V is TRBV5-1 and J is TRBJ2-7, with D maybe TRBD1 (5 bases). The CDR3 has 13 amino acids. CDR1 is SGHRS, CDR2 YFSETQ, per germline. V was clipped by 1 base and J by 1 base, with 6 bases between them. CDR3 loop: CASSLTGSYEQYF. In DNA form, the CDR3 reads TGCGCCAGCAGCTTGACAGGATCCTACGAGCAGTACTTC.

This chain joins TRBV7-9 and TRBJ1-1; no clear D. CDR1 and CDR2 (germline): SEHNR, FQNEAQ (reference sequence). The CDR3 is made up of 14 amino acids. The germline V and J ends were trimmed by 6 bases and 7 bases, with 18 bases remaining between them. The DNA for the CDR3 is TGTGCCAGCAGACATATCGACACCCTGGGTGAAGCTTTCTTT. This gives the protein CASRHIDTLGEAFF.

J is TRBJ1-5 and V is TRBV2, with D maybe TRBD1 (6 bases). V gave up 6 bases and J gave up 0 bases, with 12 bases separating them. CDR1 is SNHLY and CDR2 is FYNNEI in the germline V gene. The CDR3 spans 15 residues. In DNA form, the CDR3 reads TGTGCCAGCAGCGAACAGGGAGGTAGCAATCAGCCCCAGCATTTT. It specifies CASSEQGGSNQPQHF.

The chain carries TRBV6-5 and TRBJ1-1; the match to TRBD1 covers 10 bases. Germline loops: CDR1 MNHEY, CDR2 SVGAGI. The ends lost 5 bases at V and 4 bases at J; junction bases unmatched: 4. The CDR3 sequence is 14 residues long. CDR3: CASSLTGGTTEAFF. For the CDR3, the DNA is TGTGCCAGCAGTCTGACAGGGGGCACCACTGAAGCTTTCTTT.

The V gene is TRBV28, the J gene TRBJ1-2, with TRBD1 as a possible D gene (5 bases). Trimming removed 3 bases at V and 0 bases at J, with 11 bases between. CDR1 is MDHEN and CDR2 is SYDVKM in the germline V gene. The CDR3 is 15 amino acids. The CDR3 DNA sequence: TGTGCCAGCAGTTTCGGGGCAGGCTCTAACTATGGCTACACCTTC. Translating gives CASSFGAGSNYGYTF.

The chain has TRBV27 and TRBJ2-7; the D is unclear. Trimming took 5 bases from V and 0 from J, leaving 11 bases between them. Germline V gives CDR1 MNHEY, CDR2 SMNVEV (reference sequence). The CDR3 covers 14 residues. As DNA, the CDR3 is TGTGCCAGCAGTGAGCCAGGCATCTCCTACGAGCAGTACTTC. This translates into CASSEPGISYEQYF.

The CDR3 region is CSVEGRVDYGYTF. In DNA form, the CDR3 reads TGCAGCGTTGAAGGCAGGGTGGACTATGGCTACACCTTC. This chain joins TRBV29-1 and TRBJ1-2; D might be TRBD1 (5 bases). V lost 1 base and J lost 3, with 9 bases in between. Per germline, CDR1 SQVTM and CDR2 ANQGSEA. This CDR3 comprises 13 residues.

The chain joins TRBV4-2 to TRBJ1-2; D is uncertain. The germline gives CDR1 LGHNA, CDR2 YNFKEQ. CDR3 length equals 14 residues. The V end lost 0 bases, the J end lost 4 bases, and 9 bases lay between the germline ends. Here the CDR3 reads CASSQENSLYGYTF. The CDR3 DNA follows: TGTGCCAGCAGCCAAGAAAACAGCCTCTATGGCTACACCTTC.

The rearrangement joins TRBV27 to TRBJ2-7; no clear D. CDR3 size: 13 residues. Deletions cut 2 bases from V and 1 base from J, with 6 bases between. CDR1 is MNHEY, CDR2 SMNVEV, per germline (reference sequence). CDR3 residues: CASSLPGSYEQYF. DNA for the CDR3: TGTGCCAGCAGTTTACCCGGGTCCTACGAGCAGTACTTC.

The V and J genes are TRBV2 and TRBJ1-5; D perhaps matches TRBD1 (5 bases). Germline CDR1 is SNHLY and CDR2 is FYNNEI. The CDR3 loop spans 14 amino acids. V lost 2 bases and J lost 7, with 12 bases in between. The chain's CDR3 is CASSEIGGWQPQHF. The CDR3 bases are TGTGCCAGCAGTGAAATTGGGGGTTGGCAGCCCCAGCATTTT. The full variable domain, in which reference TRBV2 and TRBJ1-5 provide the parts outside the CDR3, is EPEVTQTPSHQVTQMGQEVILRCVPISNHLYFYWYRQILGQKVEFLVSFYNNEISEKSEIFDDQFSVERPDGSNFTLKIRSTKLEDSAMYFCASSEIGGWQPQHFGDGTRLSIL.

The chain carries TRBV27 and TRBJ2-7, with 15 bases that match TRBD2. Germline V CDR1 and CDR2: MNHEY, SMNVEV (reference sequence). Unmatched junction bases numbered 3, after V lost 8 bases and J lost 7 bases. The CDR3 contains 13 residues. The CDR3 bases are TGTGCCAGCCGGGGACTAGCGGGGGGTGAGCAGTACTTC. Its protein is CASRGLAGGEQYF.

This chain joins TRBV9 and TRBJ1-2, with TRBD1 matching 10 bases. Trimming cost V 3 bases and J 1 base; bases outside gene matches: 0. Germline CDR1 and CDR2: SGDLS and YYNGEE. This CDR3 spans 14 amino acids. The chain's CDR3 is CASSGDRGNYGYTF. Written as DNA, the CDR3 is TGTGCCAGCAGCGGGGACAGGGGTAACTATGGCTACACCTTC.

The chain is built from TRBV5-1 and TRBJ2-7, with 8 bases identical to TRBD2. Germline CDR1 is SGHRS and CDR2 is YFSETQ. CDR3 size: 14 residues. V gave up 4 bases and J gave up 3 bases; unmatched junction bases: 6. CDR3 in amino acids: CASSTGTRSYEQYF. The CDR3 DNA sequence: TGCGCCAGCAGCACCGGGACTAGAAGCTACGAGCAGTACTTC.

The rearrangement joins TRBV29-1 to TRBJ1-2; 9 positions match TRBD1. The CDR3 consists of 15 residues. Germline V CDR1 and CDR2: SQVTM, ANQGSEA. V dropped 6 bases and J dropped 4; count of bases not matched to a gene: 12. CDR3 residues: CSVRPTGGIVYGYTF. The CDR3 coding sequence is TGCAGCGTGCGACCTACAGGGGGCATAGTCTATGGCTACACCTTC.

In its sample, this clone was seen a few times. The chain carries TRBV19 and TRBJ2-1, with TRBD2 matching 11 bases. The germline V gene has CDR1 LNHDA and CDR2 SQIVND (reference sequence). The CDR3 is 18 residues long. The V gene end was trimmed by 4 bases and the J gene end by 3 bases; junction bases not matched to a gene: 11. The CDR3 region is CASSKQLTSGSFYNEQFF. The CDR3 DNA reads as TGTGCCAGTAGTAAACAGCTCACTAGCGGGAGCTTCTACAATGAGCAGTTCTTC.

Turning to this clone: A junction boundary mismatches the germline segment, possibly from a read error. This chain connects TRBV19 to TRBJ1-3, with D possibly matching TRBD1 (6 bases). Germline-derived CDR1 and CDR2 are LNHDA and SQIVND (reference sequence). The CDR3 has 13 residues. DNA for the CDR3: TGTGCCAGTACTCCTAGAGGTACCCGGGACACGGCATTT. This sequence encodes CASTPRGTRDTAF.

The chain joins TRBV5-1 to TRBJ1-2; maybe TRBD1 (5 bases). Germline CDR1 reads SGHRS; CDR2 reads YFSETQ. The V end lost 0 bases, the J end lost 1 base, and 19 bases lay between the germline ends. This CDR3 is built from 18 residues. CDR3 in amino acids: CASSLEGTAGPLNYGYTF. DNA for the CDR3: TGCGCCAGCAGCTTGGAGGGGACGGCGGGGCCCCTTAACTATGGCTACACCTTC.